This TCR beta chain emerged from a study of blood T cell repertoires in COVID-19. Study as a whole: Samples of COVID-19 (acute and convalescent) were obtained from the United States, Italy and Spain. T cells, B-cell-depleted T cells, or PBMCs supplied cDNA or gDNA.

Per the authors' pipeline: It was from reference gene primer amplification that nucleated cell counts were estimated. Some clones are missing from TCRdb's copy, which holds only in-frame ones; the method was immunoSEQ multiplex PCR. V and J calls and clone size follow that table, whereas D and trimming were derived from the DNA. The sample has 250,000 to 350,000 clones; 89% are singletons. This CDR3 contains 15 residues. From germline, CDR1 is SGHTA and CDR2 FQGNSA. V dropped 2 bases and J dropped 0 bases, with 8 bases sitting between them. This chain connects TRBV7-2 to TRBJ1-5; possible D gene TRBD1, 5 bases. The sample comprised peripheral blood. This sequence originates from a woman aged 60-75 years with acute or convalescent COVID-19. The CDR3 here is CASSLQGSSNQPQHF. For the CDR3, the DNA is TGTGCCAGCAGCTTACAGGGTAGTAGCAATCAGCCCCAGCATTTT.